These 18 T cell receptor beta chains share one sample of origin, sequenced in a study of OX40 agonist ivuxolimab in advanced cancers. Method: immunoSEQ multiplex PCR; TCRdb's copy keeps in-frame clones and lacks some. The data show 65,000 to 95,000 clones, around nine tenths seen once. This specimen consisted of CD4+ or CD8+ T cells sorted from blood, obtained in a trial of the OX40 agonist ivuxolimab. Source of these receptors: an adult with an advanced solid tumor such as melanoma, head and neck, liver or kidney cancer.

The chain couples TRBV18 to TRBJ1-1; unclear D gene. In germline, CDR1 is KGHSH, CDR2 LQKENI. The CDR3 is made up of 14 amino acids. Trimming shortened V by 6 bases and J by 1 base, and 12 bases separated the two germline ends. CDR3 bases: TGTGCCAGCTCCCCGTGGGCAGAGAACACTGAAGCTTTCTTT. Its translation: CASSPWAENTEAFF.

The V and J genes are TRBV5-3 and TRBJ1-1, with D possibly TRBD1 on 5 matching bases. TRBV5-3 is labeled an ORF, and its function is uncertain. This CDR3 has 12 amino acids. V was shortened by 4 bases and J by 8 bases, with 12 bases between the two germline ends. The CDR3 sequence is CARSKAWGEAFF. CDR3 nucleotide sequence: TGTGCCAGAAGCAAGGCGTGGGGGGAAGCTTTCTTT.

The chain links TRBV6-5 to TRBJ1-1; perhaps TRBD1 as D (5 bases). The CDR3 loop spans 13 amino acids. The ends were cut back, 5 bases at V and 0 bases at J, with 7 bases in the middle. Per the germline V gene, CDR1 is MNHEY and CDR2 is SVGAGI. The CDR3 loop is CASSGTLNTEAFF. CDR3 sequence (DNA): TGTGCCAGCAGTGGGACCCTGAACACTGAAGCTTTCTTT.

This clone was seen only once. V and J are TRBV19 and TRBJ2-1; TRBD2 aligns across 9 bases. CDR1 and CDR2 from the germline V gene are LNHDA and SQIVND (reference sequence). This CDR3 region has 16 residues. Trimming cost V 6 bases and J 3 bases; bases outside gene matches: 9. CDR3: CASSTYLAGNYNEQFF. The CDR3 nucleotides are TGTGCCAGTAGCACCTATCTAGCGGGGAACTACAATGAGCAGTTCTTC.

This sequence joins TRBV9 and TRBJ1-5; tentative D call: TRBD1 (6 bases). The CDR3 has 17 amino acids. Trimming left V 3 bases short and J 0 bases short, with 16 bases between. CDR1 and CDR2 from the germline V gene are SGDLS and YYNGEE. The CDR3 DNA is TGTGCCAGCAGCGCGGGACACGGCGATTATAGCAATCAGCCCCAGCATTTT. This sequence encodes CASSAGHGDYSNQPQHF.

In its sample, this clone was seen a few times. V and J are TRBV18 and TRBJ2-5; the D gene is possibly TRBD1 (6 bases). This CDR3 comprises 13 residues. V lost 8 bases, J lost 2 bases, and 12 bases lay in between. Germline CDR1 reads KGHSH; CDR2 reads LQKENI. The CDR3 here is CASTPGVQETQYF. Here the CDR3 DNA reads TGTGCCAGCACCCCAGGGGTACAAGAGACCCAGTACTTC.

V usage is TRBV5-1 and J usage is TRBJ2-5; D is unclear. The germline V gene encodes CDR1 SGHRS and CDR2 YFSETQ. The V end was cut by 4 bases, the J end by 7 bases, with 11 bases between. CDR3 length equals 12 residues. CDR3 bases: TGCGCCAGCAGCCCCTTTGACGGGACCCAGTACTTC. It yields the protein CASSPFDGTQYF.

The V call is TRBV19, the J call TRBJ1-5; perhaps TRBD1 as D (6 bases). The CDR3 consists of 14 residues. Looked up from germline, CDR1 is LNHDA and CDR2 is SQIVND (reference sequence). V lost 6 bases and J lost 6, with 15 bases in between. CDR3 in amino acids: CASRETGFSQPQHF. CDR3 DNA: TGTGCCAGTAGGGAAACAGGGTTCTCTCAGCCCCAGCATTTT.

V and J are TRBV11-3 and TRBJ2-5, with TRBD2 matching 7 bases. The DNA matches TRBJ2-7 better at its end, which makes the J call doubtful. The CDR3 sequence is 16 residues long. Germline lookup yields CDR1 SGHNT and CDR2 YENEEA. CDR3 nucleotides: TGTGCCAGCAGCTCCACTTTGAGCGGGATAGGGTACGAGCAGTACTTC. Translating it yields CASSSTLSGIGYEQYF.

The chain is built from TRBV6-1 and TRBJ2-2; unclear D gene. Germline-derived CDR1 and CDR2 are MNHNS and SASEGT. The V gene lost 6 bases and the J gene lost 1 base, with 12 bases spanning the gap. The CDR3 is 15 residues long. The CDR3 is CASRAWHLNTGELFF. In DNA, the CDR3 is TGTGCCAGCAGGGCGTGGCACCTGAACACCGGGGAGCTGTTTTTT.

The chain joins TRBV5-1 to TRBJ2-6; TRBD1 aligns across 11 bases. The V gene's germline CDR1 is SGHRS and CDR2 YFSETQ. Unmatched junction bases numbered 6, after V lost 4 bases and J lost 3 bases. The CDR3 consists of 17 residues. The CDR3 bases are TGCGCCAGCAGCCCCGGACAGGGGGCGGATGGGGCCAACGTCCTGACTTTC. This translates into CASSPGQGADGANVLTF.

DNA for the CDR3: TGTGCCAGTAATGGGAGGTCTGTCTCTGGAAACACCATATATTTT. Its protein product is CASNGRSVSGNTIYF. V usage is TRBV19 and J usage is TRBJ1-3; D is uncertain. The CDR3 loop spans 15 amino acids. The ends were cut back, 7 bases at V and 0 bases at J, with 13 bases in the middle. The germline gives CDR1 LNHDA, CDR2 SQIVND (reference sequence).

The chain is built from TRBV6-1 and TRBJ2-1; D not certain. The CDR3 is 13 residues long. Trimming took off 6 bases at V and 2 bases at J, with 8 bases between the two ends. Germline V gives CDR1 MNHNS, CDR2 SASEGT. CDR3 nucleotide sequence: TGTGCCAGCAGGGGGTCTCCCTACAATGAGCAGTTCTTC. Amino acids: CASRGSPYNEQFF.

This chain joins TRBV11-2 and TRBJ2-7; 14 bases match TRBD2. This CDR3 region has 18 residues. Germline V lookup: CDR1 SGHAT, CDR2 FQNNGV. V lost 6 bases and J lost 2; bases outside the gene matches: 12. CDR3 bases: TGTGCCAGCAGGCGACCGGGACTAGCGGGAGAAAGGGCCTACGAGCAGTACTTC. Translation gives CASRRPGLAGERAYEQYF.

The CDR3 is CPYLGVVAGDVYEQYF. The DNA for the CDR3 is TGTCCATATCTTGGGGTGGTAGCGGGAGATGTCTACGAGCAGTACTTC. The V and J genes are TRBV6-6 and TRBJ2-7; 9 bases fit TRBD2. Germline CDR1 is MNHNY and CDR2 is SVGAGI (reference sequence). The CDR3 extends over 16 amino acids.

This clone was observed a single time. In DNA, the CDR3 is TGTGCCAGCGGGGGACTAGCGGGAGGGCCTGCGGATGAGCAGTTCTTC. Protein: CASGGLAGGPADEQFF. V is TRBV28 and J is TRBJ2-1; 16 bases match TRBD2. V was pared by 8 bases and J by 8 bases, with 9 bases of the junction left unmatched. CDR1 MDHEN and CDR2 SYDVKM come from the germline V gene. The length of the CDR3 is 16 residues.

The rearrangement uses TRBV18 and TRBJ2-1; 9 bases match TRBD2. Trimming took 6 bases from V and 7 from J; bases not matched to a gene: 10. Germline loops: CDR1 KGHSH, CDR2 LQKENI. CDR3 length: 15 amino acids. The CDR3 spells CASSRLAVEGNEQFF. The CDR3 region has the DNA TGTGCCAGCTCCCGACTAGCGGTCGAGGGGAATGAGCAGTTCTTC.

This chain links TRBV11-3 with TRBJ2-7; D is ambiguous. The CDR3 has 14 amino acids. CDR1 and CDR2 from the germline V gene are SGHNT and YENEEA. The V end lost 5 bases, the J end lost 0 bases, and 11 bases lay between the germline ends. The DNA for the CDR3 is TGTGCCAGCAGCCAGATTGGATACTCCTACGAGCAGTACTTC. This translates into CASSQIGYSYEQYF.